A selection of T cell receptor beta chains follows, all from one sample in a study of cytomegalovirus exposure and HLA in healthy donors. TCRdb's copy holds only in-frame clones and misses some; the assay was immunoSEQ multiplex PCR. Here the sample spans more than 75,000 clones, over 65% being singletons. What was sequenced was PBMCs. The receptors were sampled from a man aged 35 to 55 in good health and CMV-seropositive. Each CDR3 is given with its conserved first and last residue. Fields, in order: J gene, clone size, D gene, V gene, CDR3 protein, CDR3 DNA. A D gene is named only where the DNA matches it firmly. Expanded clones are given a class, and other clones once, few, many or no size at all.

J gene: TRBJ2-2
clone size: .
D gene: TRBD2
V gene: TRBV5-4
CDR3 protein: CASSFRTSGSSYTGELFF
CDR3 DNA: TGTGCCAGCAGTTTCCGGACTAGCGGGAGTAGTTACACCGGGGAGCTGTTTTTT

J gene: TRBJ2-1
clone size: .
D gene: TRBD1
V gene: TRBV6-6
CDR3 protein: CASSRRTGGNEQFF
CDR3 DNA: TGTGCCAGCAGTCGTCGGACAGGGGGGAATGAGCAGTTCTTC

J gene: TRBJ2-1
clone size: .
D gene: .
V gene: TRBV5-4
CDR3 protein: CASSGSGSGPSYNEQFF
CDR3 DNA: TGTGCCAGCAGCGGGTCGGGGAGCGGACCCTCCTACAATGAGCAGTTCTTC

J gene: TRBJ2-2
clone size: few
D gene: .
V gene: TRBV12-5
CDR3 protein: CASLDLTGPSGELFF
CDR3 DNA: TGTGCTAGTCTCGACCTAACAGGTCCTTCCGGGGAGCTGTTTTTT

J gene: TRBJ2-1
clone size: .
D gene: TRBD2
V gene: TRBV10-3
CDR3 protein: CAIRPEGGRDEQFF
CDR3 DNA: TGTGCCATCAGGCCGGAGGGAGGGCGAGATGAGCAGTTCTTC

J gene: TRBJ1-4
clone size: few
D gene: .
V gene: TRBV6-6
CDR3 protein: CASRSREGEKLFF
CDR3 DNA: TGTGCCAGCAGGAGCAGGGAGGGGGAAAAACTGTTTTTT

J gene: TRBJ1-3
clone size: .
D gene: .
V gene: TRBV9
CDR3 protein: CASGANSGNTIYF
CDR3 DNA: TGTGCCAGCGGGGCCAACTCTGGAAACACCATATATTTT

J gene: TRBJ2-3
clone size: few
D gene: TRBD2
V gene: TRBV19
CDR3 protein: CASTRAGLVTDTQYF
CDR3 DNA: TGTGCCAGTACCAGAGCGGGACTAGTCACAGATACGCAGTATTTT

J gene: TRBJ1-5
clone size: .
D gene: TRBD1
V gene: TRBV28
CDR3 protein: CASLWDREDQPQHF
CDR3 DNA: TGTGCCAGCCTTTGGGACAGGGAAGATCAGCCCCAGCATTTT

J gene: TRBJ1-2
clone size: .
D gene: TRBD1
V gene: TRBV28
CDR3 protein: CASRGGQEGYGYTF
CDR3 DNA: TGTGCCAGCAGGGGGGGACAGGAGGGTTATGGCTACACCTTC

J gene: TRBJ2-7
clone size: .
D gene: TRBD1
V gene: TRBV5-1
CDR3 protein: CASSFGPGTGSYEQYF
CDR3 DNA: TGCGCCAGCAGCTTTGGCCCCGGGACAGGGTCGTACGAGCAGTACTTC

J gene: TRBJ2-7
clone size: .
D gene: .
V gene: TRBV18
CDR3 protein: CASSPGTPGSYEQYF
CDR3 DNA: TGTGCCAGCTCACCAGGGACACCCGGTTCCTACGAGCAGTACTTC

J gene: TRBJ1-2
clone size: .
D gene: .
V gene: TRBV5-5
CDR3 protein: CASSLTGIATYGYTF
CDR3 DNA: TGTGCCAGCAGCCTAACAGGAATCGCAACCTATGGCTACACCTTC

J gene: TRBJ1-4
clone size: once
D gene: TRBD1
V gene: TRBV6-6
CDR3 protein: CASSYRGLEKLFF
CDR3 DNA: TGTGCCAGCAGTTACAGGGGGCTCGAAAAACTGTTTTTT

J gene: TRBJ2-3
clone size: .
D gene: TRBD1
V gene: TRBV18
CDR3 protein: CASSPGTADTQYF
CDR3 DNA: TGTGCCAGCTCACCAGGGACAGCAGATACGCAGTATTTT

J gene: TRBJ2-7
clone size: .
D gene: .
V gene: TRBV5-6
CDR3 protein: CASSSGPRDTYEQYF
CDR3 DNA: TGTGCCAGCAGCTCGGGACCCAGGGACACCTACGAGCAGTACTTC

J gene: TRBJ1-1
clone size: once
D gene: .
V gene: TRBV7-2
CDR3 protein: CASSLVVTEAFF
CDR3 DNA: TGTGCCAGCAGCTTAGTCGTCACTGAAGCTTTCTTT

J gene: TRBJ1-2
clone size: .
D gene: .
V gene: TRBV6-5
CDR3 protein: CASRGVGRAGGYTF
CDR3 DNA: TGTGCCAGCAGGGGGGTTGGGAGGGCAGGTGGCTACACCTTC

J gene: TRBJ2-1
clone size: .
D gene: TRBD2
V gene: TRBV14
CDR3 protein: CASSLIAGTSENEQFF
CDR3 DNA: TGTGCCAGCAGCCTCATTGCCGGGACTAGCGAAAATGAGCAGTTCTTC

J gene: TRBJ2-5
clone size: .
D gene: TRBD1
V gene: TRBV5-1
CDR3 protein: CVSSFRDRGSETQYF
CDR3 DNA: TGCGTCAGCAGCTTCCGGGACAGGGGTTCGGAGACCCAGTACTTC

J gene: TRBJ2-7
clone size: .
D gene: TRBD1
V gene: TRBV7-9
CDR3 protein: CSSSPRGTVVEQYF
CDR3 DNA: TGTTCCAGCAGCCCCAGGGGGACAGTCGTCGAGCAGTACTTC

J gene: TRBJ2-7
clone size: .
D gene: .
V gene: TRBV11-1
CDR3 protein: CASSLLPTGAYEQYF
CDR3 DNA: TGTGCCAGCAGCTTACTCCCGACAGGAGCCTACGAGCAGTACTTC

J gene: TRBJ2-7
clone size: .
D gene: TRBD1
V gene: TRBV13
CDR3 protein: CASSLRGLEYEQYF
CDR3 DNA: TGTGCCAGCAGCTTAAGGGGGCTAGAGTACGAGCAGTACTTC

J gene: TRBJ2-1
clone size: once
D gene: TRBD2
V gene: TRBV9
CDR3 protein: CASSSGLAGEGEQFF
CDR3 DNA: TGTGCCAGCAGCTCTGGACTAGCGGGGGAGGGTGAGCAGTTCTTC

J gene: TRBJ2-1
clone size: once
D gene: TRBD2
V gene: TRBV4-3
CDR3 protein: CASSRIATSGAAHVSYNEQFF
CDR3 DNA: TGCGCCAGCAGCCGAATCGCTACTAGCGGGGCCGCCCACGTCTCCTACAATGAGCAGTTCTTC

J gene: TRBJ2-7
clone size: once
D gene: .
V gene: TRBV9
CDR3 protein: CASSVGTAGSYEQYF
CDR3 DNA: TGTGCCAGCAGCGTCGGGACAGCGGGTTCCTACGAGCAGTACTTC

J gene: TRBJ2-2
clone size: .
D gene: TRBD1
V gene: TRBV6-1
CDR3 protein: CASRVGQGNTGELFF
CDR3 DNA: TGTGCCAGCAGGGTGGGACAGGGGAACACCGGGGAGCTGTTTTTT

J gene: TRBJ1-1
clone size: few
D gene: .
V gene: TRBV9
CDR3 protein: CASSPLMMSTEAFF
CDR3 DNA: TGTGCCAGCAGCCCTCTTATGATGAGCACTGAAGCTTTCTTT

J gene: TRBJ2-5
clone size: few
D gene: .
V gene: TRBV5-1
CDR3 protein: CASSLGRGEQETQYF
CDR3 DNA: TGCGCCAGCAGCTTGGGCCGGGGAGAACAAGAGACCCAGTACTTC